The 23 T cell receptor beta chains reported below all come from one sample, sequenced in a study of blood T cell repertoires in COVID-19. The repertoire was sequenced with immunoSEQ multiplex PCR; TCRdb's copy has only in-frame clones and lacks some. This table holds roughly 480,000 clones, 89% found once. The specimen was peripheral blood. The origin of the receptors is a young man with COVID-19, enrolled during active disease.

This rearrangement joins TRBV19 to TRBJ2-1; the match to TRBD2 covers 14 bases. The germline CDR1 and CDR2 sequences are LNHDA and SQIVND (reference sequence). J gave up 0 bases and V 4 bases, and 2 bases lay outside the gene matches. This CDR3 region has 17 residues. The CDR3 loop is CASSKGLAGDSYNEQFF. CDR3 bases: TGTGCCAGTAGTAAGGGACTAGCGGGGGACTCCTACAATGAGCAGTTCTTC.

This sequence joins TRBV28 and TRBJ1-2; 8 bases agree with TRBD1. Germline V gives CDR1 MDHEN, CDR2 SYDVKM. This CDR3 region has 15 residues. With 6 bases clipped from V and 7 bases from J, the junction kept 13 bases outside the gene matches. This CDR3 is CASRPPTGESGGYTF. CDR3 coding DNA: TGTGCCAGCAGGCCCCCGACAGGGGAGAGCGGTGGCTACACCTTC.

This clone is a singleton in its sample. The chain links TRBV3-1 (or the pseudogene TRBV3-2) to TRBJ2-2; D is unclear. The CDR3 totals 14 residues. Germline assignment: CDR1 LGHDT and CDR2 YNNKEL (reference sequence). V shed 7 bases and J shed 0 bases, with 9 bases lying between them. CDR3 in amino acids: CASNSITNTGELFF. CDR3 DNA: TGTGCCAGCAACTCCATCACGAACACCGGGGAGCTGTTTTTT.

The genes are TRBV30 and TRBJ2-1; TRBD2 aligns across 8 bases. This CDR3 comprises 15 residues. V lost 6 bases, J lost 6 bases, and 13 bases stayed unmatched. From germline, CDR1 is GTSNPN and CDR2 SVGIG (reference sequence). DNA for the CDR3: TGTGCCTGCAAACCGGGGGGGCGAGCTTTCAATGAGCAGTTCTTC. Its translation is CACKPGGRAFNEQFF.

This sequence joins TRBV9 and TRBJ2-3, with 8 bases that match TRBD1. Trimming took 2 bases from V and 1 from J; bases not matched to a gene: 6. Germline CDR1 reads SGDLS; CDR2 reads YYNGEE. This CDR3 has 16 amino acids. The CDR3 here is CASSVDQGARTDTQYF. CDR3 DNA sequence: TGTGCCAGCAGCGTGGACCAGGGGGCGCGCACAGATACGCAGTATTTT.

This sequence joins TRBV2 and TRBJ2-3; 7 nucleotides match TRBD2. The germline V gene has CDR1 SNHLY and CDR2 FYNNEI. V shed 6 bases, J shed 1 base, and the junction held 4 bases outside the gene matches. The CDR3 extends over 14 amino acids. CDR3 protein: CASSRAGGTDTQYF. The CDR3 DNA is TGTGCCAGCAGCAGGGCGGGGGGCACAGATACGCAGTATTTT.

The V call is TRBV7-6, the J call TRBJ1-3; weak D call: TRBD1 (6 bases). The germline V gene has CDR1 SGHVS and CDR2 FNYEAQ. This CDR3 region has 16 residues. V was shortened by 1 base and J by 1 base, with 11 bases between the two germline ends. CDR3 nucleotide sequence: TGTGCCAGCAGCTTAGTACTCACAGGGTCTGGAAACACCATATATTTT. It specifies CASSLVLTGSGNTIYF.

The V call is TRBV5-5, the J call TRBJ2-2; TRBD2 agrees at 8 bases. Germline CDR1 is SGHKS and CDR2 is YYEKEE (reference sequence). The CDR3 totals 16 residues. After removal of 2 bases from V and 6 bases from J, the junction contained 9 bases not matched to a gene. The CDR3 nucleotides are TGTGCCAGCAGCTTTTCGGGTAGCGGGATGGCCGGGGAGCTGTTTTTT. Amino acid sequence: CASSFSGSGMAGELFF.

The chain has TRBV30 and TRBJ2-7, with 11 nucleotides matching TRBD1. V dropped 1 base and J dropped 3; count of bases not matched to a gene: 5. The CDR3 is 15 residues long. Germline values: CDR1 GTSNPN, CDR2 SVGIG (reference sequence). In DNA, the CDR3 is TGTGCCTGGAGTGGAGGGACAGGGGGTCACTACGAGCAGTACTTC. It translates to CAWSGGTGGHYEQYF.

This clone was observed a handful of times. V and J are TRBV21-1 and TRBJ2-5; TRBD1 is the table's D call and was not checked against the DNA. TRBV21-1 represents a pseudogene. The CDR3 runs 15 residues. The CDR3 reads CASSKVQGGEETQYF. CDR3 DNA: TGTGCCAGCAGCAAAGTACAGGGGGGGGAAGAGACCCAGTACTTC.

The CDR3 coding sequence is TGTGCCACCAGGGACAGCCGGATCACAGATACGCAGTATTTT. Translated, it gives CATRDSRITDTQYF. J is TRBJ2-3 and V is TRBV24-1, with D possibly TRBD1 on 6 matching bases. The CDR3 totals 14 residues. CDR1 KGHDR and CDR2 SFDVKD come from the germline V gene. Trimming removed 7 bases at V and 2 bases at J, with 12 bases between.

V gene TRBV7-8 combines with J gene TRBJ2-1; 10 bases line up with TRBD2. Germline V gene lookup returns CDR1 SGHVS and CDR2 FQNEAQ. Germline trimming cut 1 base from V and 4 bases from J; bases unmatched to any gene: 1. CDR3 length: 15 amino acids. DNA of the CDR3: TGTGCCAGCAGCTTAGGGACTAGCGGATACAATGAGCAGTTCTTC. Its protein is CASSLGTSGYNEQFF.

The V call is TRBV6-4, the J call TRBJ1-1, with 7 positions matching TRBD1. Trimming removed 3 bases from V and 1 base from J; junction bases left unmatched: 2. The length of the CDR3 is 14 residues. Germline lookup yields CDR1 MRHNA and CDR2 SNTAGT. In nucleotides, the CDR3 is TGTGCCAGCAGTGAGGCAGGGGGGAACACTGAAGCTTTCTTT. Protein sequence: CASSEAGGNTEAFF.

The chain has TRBV7-9 and TRBJ2-2; a weak D match, TRBD1 (5 bases). Germline V gene lookup returns CDR1 SEHNR and CDR2 FQNEAQ (reference sequence). V lost 2 bases to trimming and J lost 4 bases, with 11 bases between them. The CDR3 runs to 15 residues. The CDR3 spells CASSLPQGFTGELFF. The CDR3, as DNA: TGTGCCAGCAGCTTACCCCAGGGATTCACCGGGGAGCTGTTTTTT.

CDR3 DNA: TGCGCCAGCAGTCATTCTGGGCAGGGTAGCAACGAGCAGTACTTC. Its translation: CASSHSGQGSNEQYF. This chain uses TRBV10-2 with TRBJ2-7; D possibly corresponds to TRBD1 (5 bases). CDR1 is WSHSY, CDR2 SAAADI, per germline. The CDR3 length is 15 residues. V was clipped by 5 bases and J by 5 bases, with 19 bases between them.

This clone occurred once. The chain recombines TRBV27 with TRBJ1-1; D unclear. CDR3 length: 15 residues. Trimming pared 5 bases from V and 5 bases from J, leaving 18 bases between. Germline V gene sequence: CDR1 MNHEY, CDR2 SMNVEV (reference sequence). The CDR3 DNA follows: TGTGCCAGCAGTCCCCGCCGGGTGGTGAGAACTGAAGCTTTCTTT. It yields the protein CASSPRRVVRTEAFF.

The rearrangement joins TRBV12-3 or TRBV12-4 to TRBJ2-3; TRBD1 matches at 7 bases. V shed 4 bases and J 5 bases; nucleotides not matched to a gene: 3. The CDR3 runs to 13 residues. CDR3 protein: CASSSGQEDTQYF. CDR3 sequence (DNA): TGTGCCAGCAGTTCTGGACAGGAAGATACGCAGTATTTT.

The chain joins TRBV2 to TRBJ2-2; TRBD1 matches 7 bases. The CDR3 runs 14 residues. V shed 6 bases and J 0 bases; nucleotides not matched to a gene: 1. Germline loops: CDR1 SNHLY, CDR2 FYNNEI. This chain's CDR3 is CASRGQTNTGELFF. As DNA, the CDR3 is TGTGCCAGCAGGGGACAGACGAACACCGGGGAGCTGTTTTTT.

This chain's CDR3 is CASSEGQLSYNEQFF. The CDR3 coding sequence is TGTGCCAGCAGTGAGGGACAGCTCTCCTACAATGAGCAGTTCTTC. The chain uses TRBV25-1 and TRBJ2-1, with 7 bases aligning to TRBD1. From germline, CDR1 is MGHDK and CDR2 SYGVNS. V lost 3 bases and J lost 0; bases outside the gene matches: 2. The CDR3 has 15 amino acids.

This clone was recorded only once. The chain recombines TRBV7-6 with TRBJ2-2, with 10 nucleotides matching TRBD2. The CDR3 contains 15 residues. The V gene end was trimmed by 5 bases and the J gene end by 3 bases; junction bases not matched to a gene: 3. Germline lookup yields CDR1 SGHVS and CDR2 FNYEAQ. In DNA, the CDR3 is TGTGCCAGCAGCGGGACTAGCGACTACACCGGGGAGCTGTTTTTT. The encoded protein is CASSGTSDYTGELFF.

This sequence joins TRBV5-4 and TRBJ1-2, with D perhaps matching TRBD1 (6 bases). Trimming pared 3 bases from V and 4 bases from J, leaving 13 bases between. Germline V gene data show CDR1 as SGHNT and CDR2 as YYREEE (reference sequence). This CDR3 contains 14 residues. For the CDR3, the DNA is TGTGCCAGCAGCTCCGAGACAGGAGGCTATGGCTACACCTTC. Encoded protein: CASSSETGGYGYTF.

The chain combines TRBV7-9 with TRBJ2-5; 8 nucleotides align to TRBD1. The CDR3 runs to 16 residues. The J segment lost 5 bases and the V segment lost 1 base, leaving 9 bases of the junction unmatched. The V gene's germline CDR1 is SEHNR and CDR2 FQNEAQ (reference sequence). CDR3 in amino acids: CASSLDPGQGRETQYF. As DNA, the CDR3 is TGTGCCAGCAGCTTAGACCCCGGACAGGGTCGGGAGACCCAGTACTTC.

The rearrangement uses TRBV5-1 and TRBJ2-2; TRBD1 matches 9 bases. Germline values: CDR1 SGHRS, CDR2 YFSETQ. The CDR3 contains 14 residues. V was clipped by 4 bases and J by 5 bases; unmatched bases: 3. CDR3: CASSKDRGTGELFF. The CDR3 coding sequence is TGCGCCAGCAGCAAGGACAGGGGAACCGGGGAGCTGTTTTTT.